The sequence of this T cell receptor beta chain was determined in a study of human T cells and chemical hapten exposure. Study context: Small pooled library volume differences mainly caused per-sample TCR yield variation.

The CDR3 sequence is 15 residues long. From germline, CDR1 is GTSNPN and CDR2 SVGIG (reference sequence). V was pared by 5 bases and J by 2 bases, with 18 bases between. Using its own MiXCR run on the RACE reads, TCRdb lists one record per CDR3 protein. The sample gives 55,000 to 75,000 distinct CDR3 sequences, about 6% of which show up once; 3.4% is in the top ten. Study observations and caveats: With regard to DPC sensitization, TCRs above 1 in 1000 frequency did not change.

This clonotype occurred many times. Its antigen is unknown. Indicated time point: healthy volunteer bleed at 6 weeks. Unfractionated whole blood was the source of the extracted total RNA. The sequenced material came from whole blood. J is TRBJ1-2 and V is TRBV30, with D unresolved. This receptor was obtained from a female donor in good health. Some clones in this sample may be carry-over from other donors' samples. In DNA, the CDR3 is TGTGCCTGGTCGGCACGGACCGGACGGAACTATGGCTACACCTTC. Its translation is CAWSARTGRNYGYTF.